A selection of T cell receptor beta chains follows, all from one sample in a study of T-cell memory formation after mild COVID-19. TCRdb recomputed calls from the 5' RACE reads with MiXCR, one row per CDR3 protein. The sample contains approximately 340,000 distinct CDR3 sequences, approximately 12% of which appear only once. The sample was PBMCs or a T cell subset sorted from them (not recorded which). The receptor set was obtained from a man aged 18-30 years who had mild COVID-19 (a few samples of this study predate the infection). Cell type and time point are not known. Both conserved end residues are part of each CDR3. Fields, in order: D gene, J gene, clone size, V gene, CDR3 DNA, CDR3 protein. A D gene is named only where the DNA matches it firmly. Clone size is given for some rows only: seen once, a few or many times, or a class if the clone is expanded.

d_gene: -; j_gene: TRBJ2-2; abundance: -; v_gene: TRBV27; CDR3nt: TGTGCCAGCAGTTTATCCATACAGGGTACTACCGGGGAGCTGTTTTTT; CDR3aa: CASSLSIQGTTGELFF
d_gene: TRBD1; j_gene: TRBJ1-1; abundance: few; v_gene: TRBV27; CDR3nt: TGTGCCAGCAGTTTGACAGGGAGCGTGAACACTGAAGCTTTCTTT; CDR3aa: CASSLTGSVNTEAFF
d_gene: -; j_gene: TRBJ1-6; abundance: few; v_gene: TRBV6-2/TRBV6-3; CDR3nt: TGTGCCAGCAGTTACGGCAGGGGAGCCTCACCCCTCCACTTT; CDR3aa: CASSYGRGASPLHF
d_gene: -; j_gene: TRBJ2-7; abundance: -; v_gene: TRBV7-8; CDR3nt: TGTGCCAGCGTTAGATGGGGGGACGAGCAGTACTTC; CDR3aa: CASVRWGDEQYF
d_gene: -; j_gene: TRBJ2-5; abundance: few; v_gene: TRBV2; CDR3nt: TGTGCCAGCAGTGAAGCCATCTCGCCGGAGACCCAGTACTTC; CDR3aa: CASSEAISPETQYF
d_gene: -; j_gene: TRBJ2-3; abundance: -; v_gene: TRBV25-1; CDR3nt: TGTGCCAGCAGTGAACCCAGACACACAGATACGCAGTATTTT; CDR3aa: CASSEPRHTDTQYF
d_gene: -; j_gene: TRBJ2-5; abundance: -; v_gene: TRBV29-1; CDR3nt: TGCAGCGTCCAAGGCAGGGGAGAGACCCAGTACTTC; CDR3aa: CSVQGRGETQYF
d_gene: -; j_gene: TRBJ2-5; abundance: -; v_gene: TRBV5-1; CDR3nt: TGCGCCAGCAGCTTGGGCATTGGGCCCGGGGGGACCCAGTACTTC; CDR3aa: CASSLGIGPGGTQYF
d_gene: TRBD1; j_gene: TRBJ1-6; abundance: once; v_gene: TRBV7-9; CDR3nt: TGTGCCAGCAGCCAACGACAGGGTTCCCTCCACTTT; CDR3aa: CASSQRQGSLHF
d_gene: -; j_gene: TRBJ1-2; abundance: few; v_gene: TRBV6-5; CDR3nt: TGTGCCAGCACCAACAGGGATTTCTATGGCTACACCTTC; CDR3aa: CASTNRDFYGYTF
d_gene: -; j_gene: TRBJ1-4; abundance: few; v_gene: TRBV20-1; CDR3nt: TGCAGTCCCGAGGGGGTCCCTAATGAAAAACTGTTTTTT; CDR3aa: CSPEGVPNEKLFF